This entry lists 4 T cell receptor beta chains sequenced from one sample in a study of human T cells and chemical hapten exposure. Time point here: pre-sensitization, week 0. The treatment here: therapeutic diphenylcyclopropenone sensitization with weekly scalp DPC. Via MiXCR, TCRdb re-called the RACE reads, giving one row per CDR3 protein. The table lists about 87,000 distinct CDR3 sequences, 8% to 10% of them singletons. The sample consisted of whole blood, taken in connection with sensitization to the hapten diphenylcyclopropenone (DPC). The receptors originated from a woman between 40 and 55 years old with alopecia areata. Some clones in this sample may be carry-over from other donors' samples.

This clonotype was recorded a few times. The chain links TRBV6-2 or TRBV6-3 to TRBJ2-3; D ambiguous. CDR3 size: 14 residues. Germline CDR1 MNHEY, CDR2 SVGEGT. The V gene lost 8 bases and the J gene lost 1 base, with 13 bases spanning the gap. The CDR3 DNA reads as TGTGCCAGCCGGAAGGAACCAGGCACAGATACGCAGTATTTT. It is translated as CASRKEPGTDTQYF.

The V call is TRBV4-3, the J call TRBJ1-2; no definite D call. The CDR3 contains 17 residues. V lost 0 bases and J 4 bases, leaving 18 bases between the germline ends. The germline V gene encodes CDR1 LGHNA and CDR2 YSLEER. CDR3 residues: CASSQDSRPGLIYGYTF. The DNA for the CDR3 is TGCGCCAGCAGCCAAGATTCGAGGCCAGGCCTTATCTATGGCTACACCTTC.

The chain recombines TRBV6-6 with TRBJ2-1; the match to TRBD2 covers 9 bases. The germline CDR1 and CDR2 sequences are MNHNY and SVGAGI (reference sequence). The CDR3 loop spans 15 amino acids. V lost 6 bases to trimming and J lost 7 bases; unmatched junction nucleotides: 10. The CDR3 is CASRGSSGVFNEQFF. DNA for the CDR3: TGTGCCAGCAGGGGGTCTAGCGGGGTGTTTAATGAGCAGTTCTTC.

This clonotype showed up many times. The V and J genes are TRBV12-3 or TRBV12-4 and TRBJ2-7; maybe TRBD2 (6 bases). The germline V and J ends were trimmed by 5 bases and 3 bases, with 17 bases remaining between them. CDR3 length equals 15 residues. Here the CDR3 DNA reads TGTGCCAGCAGTGTGCTGGGGTGGAGGGGCTACGAGCAGTACTTC. Translating it yields CASSVLGWRGYEQYF.